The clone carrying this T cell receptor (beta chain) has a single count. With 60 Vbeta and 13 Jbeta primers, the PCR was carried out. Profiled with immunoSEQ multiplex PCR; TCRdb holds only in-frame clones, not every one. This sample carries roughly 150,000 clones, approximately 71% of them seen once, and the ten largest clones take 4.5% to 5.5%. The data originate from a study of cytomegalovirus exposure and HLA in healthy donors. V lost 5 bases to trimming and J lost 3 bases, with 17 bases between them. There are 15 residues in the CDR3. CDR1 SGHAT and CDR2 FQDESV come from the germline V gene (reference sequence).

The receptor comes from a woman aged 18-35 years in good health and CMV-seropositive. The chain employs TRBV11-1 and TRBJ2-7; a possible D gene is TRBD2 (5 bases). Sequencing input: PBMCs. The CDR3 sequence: CASSQEGGGIYEQYF. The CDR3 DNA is TGTGCCAGCAGCCAAGAAGGAGGAGGCATCTACGAGCAGTACTTC.